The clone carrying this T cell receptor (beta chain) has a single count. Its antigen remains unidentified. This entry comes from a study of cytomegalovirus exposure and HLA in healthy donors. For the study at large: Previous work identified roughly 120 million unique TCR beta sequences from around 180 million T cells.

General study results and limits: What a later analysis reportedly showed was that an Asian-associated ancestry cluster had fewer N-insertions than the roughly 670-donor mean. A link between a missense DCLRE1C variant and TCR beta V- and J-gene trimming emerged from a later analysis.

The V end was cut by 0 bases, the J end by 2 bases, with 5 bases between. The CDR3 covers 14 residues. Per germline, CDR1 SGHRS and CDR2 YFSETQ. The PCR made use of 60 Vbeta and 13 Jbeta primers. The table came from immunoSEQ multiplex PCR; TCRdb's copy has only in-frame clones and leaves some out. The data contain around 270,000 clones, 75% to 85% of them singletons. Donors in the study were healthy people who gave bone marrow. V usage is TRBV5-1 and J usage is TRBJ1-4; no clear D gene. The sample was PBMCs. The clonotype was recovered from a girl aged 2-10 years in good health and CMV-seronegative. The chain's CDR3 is CASSLDSTNEKLFF. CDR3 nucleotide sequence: TGCGCCAGCAGCTTGGACAGTACTAATGAAAAACTGTTTTTT.